This TCR beta chain originates from a study of T cell repertoires in cytomegalovirus infection. As for the study in general: Public signatures in TCR beta pointed to CMV infection and matching HLA type. Regarding the study as a whole: The cumulative frequency of public TCR beta families identified carriers of CMV plus the relevant HLA. Dominating the ex vivo response were TCR beta clonotypes that were CMV-specific and HLA-C-restricted.

Trimming at V came to 6 bases and at J to 2 bases, leaving 9 bases not matched to a gene. This CDR3 spans 16 amino acids. The germline gives CDR1 SEHNR, CDR2 FQNEAQ (reference sequence). TCRdb reprocessed the reads via MiXCR and lists one record per CDR3 protein. Of under 200,000 distinct CDR3 sequences in the sample, 8% to 10% were seen once. This clonotype was detected many times. What it binds is unknown. The sequence was collected from a human donor in good health (CMV status not recorded). Some clones in this sample may be carry-over from other donors' samples. The genes are TRBV7-9 and TRBJ2-2, with 7 nucleotides matching TRBD2. Material: PBMCs. DNA for the CDR3: TGTGCCAGCAGGCAACTTCGGGACTATAACACCGGGGAGCTGTTTTTT. Its translation: CASRQLRDYNTGELFF.